Listed below are T cell receptor beta chains from one sample, sequenced in a study of cytomegalovirus exposure and HLA in healthy donors. Profiling relied on immunoSEQ multiplex PCR, and the TCRdb table lists in-frame clones only, not all of them. This sample has around 110,000 clones, with roughly three fifths found just once. Sequences were obtained from PBMCs. These TCRs come from a woman in her thirties or forties in good health and CMV-seropositive. CDR3s include the opening cysteine and the closing phenylalanine or tryptophan. A D gene is named only where the DNA matches it firmly. Only some rows state a clone size, as once, few, many or a class for expanded clones.

CDR3 protein	CDR3 DNA	V gene	J gene	clone size	CDR3 length	D gene
CARLQGIGYTF	TGCGCCAGACTACAGGGGATTGGCTACACCTTC	TRBV10-1	TRBJ1-2	once	11	TRBD1
CASSRGQQKNYEQYF	TGCGCCAGCAGCCGTGGACAGCAAAAGAATTACGAGCAGTACTTC	TRBV5-1	TRBJ2-7	.	15	.
CASSLAHNYEQYF	TGTGCCAGCAGCTTGGCCCACAACTACGAGCAGTACTTC	TRBV5-4	TRBJ2-7	.	13	.
CASSYYANQPQHF	TGTGCCAGCAGTTACTACGCGAATCAGCCCCAGCATTTT	TRBV6-6	TRBJ1-5	few	13	.
CASSAAQGNYGYTF	TGTGCCAGCAGCGCGGCTCAGGGAAACTATGGCTACACCTTC	TRBV6-1	TRBJ1-2	few	14	.
CASSLTKGAGGEQYF	TGTGCCAGCAGCTTGACGAAGGGGGCAGGAGGCGAGCAGTACTTC	TRBV5-5	TRBJ2-7	.	15	TRBD1
CASSEWGLDYEQYF	TGTGCCAGCAGTGAATGGGGGCTAGACTACGAGCAGTACTTC	TRBV6-1	TRBJ2-7	.	14	.
CASSLTSGSMQYF	TGTGCCAGCAGCCTAACTAGCGGGAGTATGCAGTATTTT	TRBV7-3	TRBJ2-3	.	13	TRBD2
CASSFDTGVYMNTEAFF	TGTGCCTCCTCCTTCGACACAGGGGTTTACATGAACACTGAAGCTTTCTTT	TRBV30	TRBJ1-1	.	17	TRBD1
CASSVPGQGHGTGELFF	TGTGCCAGCAGCGTGCCGGGACAGGGCCACGGCACCGGGGAGCTGTTTTTT	TRBV9	TRBJ2-2	.	17	TRBD1
CSAESPGELFF	TGCAGCGCCGAGAGCCCCGGGGAGCTGTTTTTT	TRBV29-1	TRBJ2-2	.	11	.
CASSWSGLAGAHEQYF	TGTGCCAGCAGCTGGAGCGGGTTAGCGGGAGCCCACGAGCAGTACTTC	TRBV7-2	TRBJ2-7	.	16	TRBD2
CASSSGQPNGYTF	TGCGCCAGCAGCTCGGGACAGCCGAATGGCTACACCTTC	TRBV5-1	TRBJ1-2	.	13	TRBD1
CASSPGGGGTDTQYF	TGTGCCAGCAGCCCCGGCGGGGGGGGAACAGATACGCAGTATTTT	TRBV2	TRBJ2-3	.	15	TRBD2
CASRGGAANTGELFF	TGTGCCAGCAGGGGAGGGGCCGCGAACACCGGGGAGCTGTTTTTT	TRBV6-6	TRBJ2-2	.	15	TRBD2
CASSPTGGSSGNTIYF	TGTGCCAGCAGCCCGACAGGGGGCAGCTCTGGAAACACCATATATTTT	TRBV11-2	TRBJ1-3	.	16	TRBD1
CASSQDPGDHQPQHF	TGCGCCAGCAGCCAAGACCCAGGGGACCATCAGCCCCAGCATTTT	TRBV4-1	TRBJ1-5	.	15	.
CASSYRDRGAETQYF	TGTGCCAGCAGTTACCGGGACAGGGGAGCGGAGACCCAGTACTTC	TRBV6-5	TRBJ2-5	few	15	TRBD1
CASSPSGTGKGEQYF	TGCGCCAGCAGCCCGTCCGGGACAGGTAAAGGGGAGCAGTACTTC	TRBV5-1	TRBJ2-5	.	15	TRBD1
CASSRTDGLLYGYTF	TGTGCCAGCAGTCGAACCGACGGACTTTTATATGGCTACACCTTC	TRBV7-2	TRBJ1-2	few	15	.
CASSLEAAGKAGEQYF	TGTGCCAGCAGCTTGGAGGCGGCAGGGAAAGCGGGCGAGCAGTACTTC	TRBV5-4	TRBJ2-7	.	16	.
CASSPGQFSSGNTIYF	TGTGCCAGCAGCCCGGGACAGTTTTCCTCTGGAAACACCATATATTTT	TRBV28	TRBJ1-3	few	16	TRBD1
CASSGGTGREQPQHF	TGTGCCAGTAGCGGCGGGACAGGGAGAGAACAGCCCCAGCATTTT	TRBV19	TRBJ1-5	few	15	TRBD1
CASSEGPRNTDTQYF	TGTGCCAGCAGTGAAGGGCCCCGTAACACAGATACGCAGTATTTT	TRBV2	TRBJ2-3	.	15	.
CASGRDRSEKLFF	TGTGCCAGCGGCCGGGACAGGTCTGAAAAACTGTTTTTT	TRBV7-8	TRBJ1-4	.	13	TRBD1
CASSEGGRDQETQYF	TGTGCCAGCAGTGAAGGGGGGAGGGACCAAGAGACCCAGTACTTC	TRBV6-1	TRBJ2-5	.	15	TRBD2
CASSAGQGGPGELFF	TGTGCTAGCAGCGCGGGACAGGGAGGGCCCGGGGAGCTGTTTTTT	TRBV7-7	TRBJ2-2	.	15	TRBD1
CASSPDMSYGYTF	TGTGCCAGCAGCCCGGACATGTCCTATGGCTACACCTTC	TRBV11-2	TRBJ1-2	.	13	.
CASSIRTGRPDSPLHF	TGTGCCAGTAGTATACGGACAGGTCGCCCAGATTCACCCCTCCACTTT	TRBV19	TRBJ1-6	.	16	TRBD1
CSARRSDTQYF	TGCAGCGCTAGGAGGTCAGATACGCAGTATTTT	TRBV20-1	TRBJ2-3	.	11	.
CAIGQGSYEQYF	TGTGCCATCGGGCAGGGCTCCTACGAGCAGTACTTC	TRBV30	TRBJ2-7	.	12	.
CASSSRLAGLTYEQYF	TGTGCCAGCAGTTCCCGACTAGCGGGGCTAACCTACGAGCAGTACTTC	TRBV28	TRBJ2-7	.	16	TRBD2
CASSIVGYGYTF	TGTGCCAGTAGTATCGTCGGTTATGGCTACACCTTC	TRBV19	TRBJ1-2	.	12	.
CASSLARTYKETQYF	TGTGCTAGCAGCTTAGCGAGGACATATAAAGAGACCCAGTACTTC	TRBV7-7	TRBJ2-5	.	15	.
CASSREVEQYF	TGTGCCAGCAGCCGAGAGGTTGAGCAGTACTTC	TRBV5-8	TRBJ2-7	few	11	.
CASSLGAGGLDEQFF	TGTGCCAGCAGTTTAGGGGCGGGGGGGCTTGATGAGCAGTTCTTC	TRBV27	TRBJ2-1	.	15	TRBD2
CASSLEGQLIYGYTF	TGCGCCAGCAGCCTGGAGGGACAGCTAATCTATGGCTACACCTTC	TRBV5-1	TRBJ1-2	.	15	TRBD1
CASSLAGRGRAWVYNEQFF	TGTGCCAGCAGCTTGGCCGGGCGGGGGAGGGCGTGGGTTTACAATGAGCAGTTCTTC	TRBV5-4	TRBJ2-1	.	19	TRBD2
CASSFSGIPSTDTQYF	TGTGCCAGCAGTTTTAGCGGGATCCCTAGCACAGATACGCAGTATTTT	TRBV27	TRBJ2-3	.	16	TRBD2
CASSQDKNFFDTQYF	TGCGCCAGCAGCCAAGATAAGAACTTCTTTGATACGCAGTATTTT	TRBV4-1	TRBJ2-3	.	15	.
CASSSQEGSPLHF	TGTGCCAGTAGTTCCCAGGAGGGTTCACCCCTCCACTTT	TRBV19	TRBJ1-6	.	13	.
CASGIGGQEYF	TGCGCCAGCGGGATCGGGGGGCAGGAGTACTTC	TRBV10-2	TRBJ2-7	.	11	.
CASSFGLAQTWNEQFF	TGTGCCAGCAGCTTCGGACTAGCGCAGACGTGGAATGAGCAGTTCTTC	TRBV5-6	TRBJ2-1	few	16	TRBD2
CSVPGDYGYTF	TGCAGCGTTCCGGGGGACTATGGCTACACCTTC	TRBV29-1	TRBJ1-2	.	11	.